Below, 29 T cell receptor beta chains from the same sample are listed, as sequenced in a study of blood T cell repertoires in COVID-19. The assay was immunoSEQ multiplex PCR, and TCRdb's table has in-frame clones only and misses some. This table holds about 240,000 clones, around 90% found once. What was sequenced was peripheral blood. These receptors originate from a man in his fifties or sixties who had recovered from COVID-19.

Here the CDR3 DNA reads TGTGCCAGTAAGTCAAGTATGAAAGGGGATGGCTACACCTTC. Translating gives CASKSSMKGDGYTF. The genes are TRBV19 and TRBJ1-2, with a tentative D call TRBD1 (5 bases). V lost 7 bases and J lost 6, with 18 bases in between. The CDR3 consists of 14 residues. The germline V gene encodes CDR1 LNHDA and CDR2 SQIVND (reference sequence).

The CDR3: CASSLYRAGNQPQHF. The CDR3 DNA follows: TGTGCCAGCAGTTTGTACAGGGCAGGCAATCAGCCCCAGCATTTT. This chain links TRBV28 with TRBJ1-5; D is possibly TRBD1 (6 bases). This CDR3 is 15 amino acids long. The V end lost 3 bases, the J end lost 2 bases, and 11 bases lay between the germline ends. Looked up from germline, CDR1 is MDHEN and CDR2 is SYDVKM.

The gene calls are TRBV19 and TRBJ1-2; no firm D call. CDR3 length: 13 residues. Germline V gene sequence: CDR1 LNHDA, CDR2 SQIVND (reference sequence). Trimming took 3 bases from V and 1 from J, leaving 6 bases between them. CDR3 in amino acids: CASSIESNYGYTF. CDR3 DNA: TGTGCCAGTAGTATTGAGAGTAACTATGGCTACACCTTC.

The chain recombines TRBV5-4 with TRBJ1-1; a possible D gene is TRBD1 (5 bases). Trimming cost V 4 bases and J 5 bases, with 18 bases left between them. The length of the CDR3 is 15 residues. CDR1 and CDR2 (germline): SGHNT, YYREEE (reference sequence). Here the CDR3 reads CASSPPTGVYTEAFF. The CDR3 DNA is TGTGCCAGCAGCCCCCCCACGGGGGTATATACTGAAGCTTTCTTT. The variable domain in full, with the rest retrieved from reference TRBV5-4 and TRBJ1-1, is ETGVTQSPTHLIKTRGQQVTLRCSSQSGHNTVSWYQQALGQGPQFIFQYYREEENGRGNFPPRFSGLQFPNYSSELNVNALELDDSALYLCASSPPTGVYTEAFFGQGTRLTVV.

This rearrangement joins TRBV5-1 to TRBJ1-1, with unresolved D. The V end lost 1 base, the J end lost 1 base, and 11 bases lay between the germline ends. CDR1 SGHRS and CDR2 YFSETQ come from the germline V gene. The CDR3 spans 15 residues. The CDR3 sequence is CASSLFSQPNTEAFF. As DNA, the CDR3 is TGCGCCAGCAGCTTGTTTTCACAGCCGAACACTGAAGCTTTCTTT.

This chain connects TRBV11-2 to TRBJ1-2; D gene uncertain. The CDR3 runs to 14 residues. Trimming pared 4 bases from V and 1 base from J, leaving 10 bases between. The germline CDR1 and CDR2 sequences are SGHAT and FQNNGV. The CDR3 coding sequence is TGTGCCAGCAGCTCAGCGGGGAGTAACTATGGCTACACCTTC. This codes for CASSSAGSNYGYTF.

The chain employs TRBV4-2 and TRBJ1-2, with 8 positions matching TRBD1. The junction had 8 bases not matched to a gene; V was cut back by 0 bases and J by 2 bases. In germline, CDR1 is LGHNA, CDR2 YNFKEQ. The CDR3 runs 17 residues. This CDR3 is CASSQDLGQGENYGYTF. CDR3 coding DNA: TGTGCCAGCAGCCAAGATCTCGGACAGGGTGAGAACTATGGCTACACCTTC.

J is TRBJ2-3 and V is TRBV2; D might be TRBD2 (6 bases). Germline-derived CDR1 and CDR2 are SNHLY and FYNNEI. This CDR3 region has 13 residues. Trimming took off 6 bases at V and 3 bases at J, with 10 bases between the two ends. CDR3 protein: CASSRAGTDTQYF. Here the CDR3 DNA reads TGTGCCAGCAGCCGGGCGGGGACAGATACGCAGTATTTT.

This clone has only one observation. The V gene is TRBV18, the J gene TRBJ2-2; 10 bases fit TRBD1. The CDR3 contains 16 residues. Trimming removed 5 bases from V and 2 bases from J; junction bases left unmatched: 5. Germline V lookup: CDR1 KGHSH, CDR2 LQKENI. CDR3 nucleotide sequence: TGTGCCAGCTCATCCGGGACAGGGGTAAACACCGGGGAGCTGTTTTTT. Translation: CASSSGTGVNTGELFF.

This clone was observed a handful of times. The chain recombines TRBV6-5 with TRBJ2-2; possibly TRBD2 for D (5 bases). The CDR3 loop spans 14 amino acids. V was clipped by 6 bases and J by 4 bases, with 12 bases between them. CDR1 is MNHEY and CDR2 is SVGAGI in the germline V gene. The CDR3 nucleotides are TGTGCCAGCAGGCTATATGGGAGCACCGGGGAGCTGTTTTTT. It codes for CASRLYGSTGELFF.

The gene calls are TRBV18 and TRBJ1-2; perhaps TRBD1 as D (6 bases). Trimming shortened V by 1 base and J by 6 bases, and 12 bases separated the two germline ends. Germline V gives CDR1 KGHSH, CDR2 LQKENI. This CDR3 is built from 14 residues. CDR3 DNA sequence: TGTGCCAGCTCACCACGGGGGGGCGCAGATGGCTACACCTTC. Its protein is CASSPRGGADGYTF.

For this clone: The same CDR3 arises from other DNA sequences in this sample as well. This chain connects TRBV3-1 (or the pseudogene TRBV3-2) to TRBJ1-1, with D maybe TRBD1 (6 bases). This CDR3 contains 13 residues. CDR1 and CDR2 from the germline V gene are LGHDT and YNNKEL (reference sequence). V lost 3 bases, J lost 5 bases, and 10 bases lay in between. The CDR3 is CASSQGGRTEAFF. CDR3 DNA: TGTGCCAGCAGCCAGGGGGGGCGGACTGAAGCTTTCTTT.

The rearrangement joins TRBV5-1 to TRBJ2-5, with 13 bases lining up with TRBD2. Unmatched junction bases numbered 7, after V lost 4 bases and J lost 4 bases. In germline, CDR1 is SGHRS, CDR2 YFSETQ. The CDR3 contains 16 residues. CDR3: CASSRGGTSGAETQYF. The CDR3 region has the DNA TGCGCCAGCAGCCGCGGGGGGACTAGCGGGGCAGAGACCCAGTACTTC. Full variable domain (rest looked up from reference TRBV5-1 and TRBJ2-5): KAGVTQTPRYLIKTRGQQVTLSCSPISGHRSVSWYQQTPGQGLQFLFEYFSETQRNKGNFPGRFSGRQFSNSRSEMNVSTLELGDSALYLCASSRGGTSGAETQYFGPGTRLLVL.

The DNA for the CDR3 is TGTGCCAGCAGTTACTCTCACACAGGGAATATGGAGACCCAGTACTTC. Residues: CASSYSHTGNMETQYF. The chain carries TRBV6-5 and TRBJ2-5, with TRBD1 as a possible D gene (6 bases). CDR1 is MNHEY, CDR2 SVGAGI, per germline. V lost 0 bases and J 5 bases, leaving 16 bases between the germline ends. The CDR3 is 16 residues long.

This clone has just one count. The chain is built from TRBV3-1 (or the pseudogene TRBV3-2) and TRBJ2-3; 9 bases map to TRBD1. The CDR3 length is 15 residues. The junction had 2 bases not matched to a gene; V was cut back by 1 base and J by 3 bases. Germline-derived CDR1 and CDR2 are LGHDT and YNNKEL (reference sequence). CDR3 sequence reads: CASSQGGTGTDTQYF. DNA of the CDR3: TGTGCCAGCAGCCAAGGCGGGACAGGGACAGATACGCAGTATTTT.

This clone was recorded at least ten times. The chain recombines TRBV2 with TRBJ2-1; D is possibly TRBD1 (5 bases). Germline loops: CDR1 SNHLY, CDR2 FYNNEI. The V and J ends lost 6 bases and 3 bases respectively, with 9 bases between them. There are 13 residues in the CDR3. Written as DNA, the CDR3 is TGTGCCAGCAGCTACGACAGCTACAATGAGCAGTTCTTC. Translation gives CASSYDSYNEQFF.

The genes are TRBV9 and TRBJ2-2; the match to TRBD1 covers 7 bases. Unmatched junction bases numbered 7, after V lost 4 bases and J lost 4 bases. Germline assignment: CDR1 SGDLS and CDR2 YYNGEE. This CDR3 comprises 15 residues. In nucleotides, the CDR3 is TGTGCCAGCAGCCTACAGGGGCAAAGCACCGGGGAGCTGTTTTTT. Protein sequence: CASSLQGQSTGELFF.

This chain joins TRBV5-1 and TRBJ1-1; D perhaps matches TRBD1 (6 bases). Trimming removed 3 bases at V and 4 bases at J, with 10 bases between. Germline V lookup: CDR1 SGHRS, CDR2 YFSETQ. The CDR3 is made up of 13 amino acids. CDR3 in amino acids: CASSSGVGTEAFF. CDR3 sequence (DNA): TGCGCCAGCAGCTCAGGGGTGGGCACTGAAGCTTTCTTT.

This sequence joins TRBV13 and TRBJ2-1; 13 positions agree with TRBD2. The J segment lost 1 base and the V segment lost 0 bases, leaving 6 bases of the junction unmatched. From germline, CDR1 is PRHDT and CDR2 FYEKMQ (reference sequence). The CDR3 totals 19 residues. The CDR3 loop is CASSLGRLAGGKSYNEQFF. CDR3 coding DNA: TGTGCCAGCAGCTTAGGAAGACTAGCGGGGGGCAAGTCCTACAATGAGCAGTTCTTC.

The chain has TRBV5-4 and TRBJ2-3, with 10 nucleotides matching TRBD2. The CDR3 has 14 residues. Germline-derived CDR1 and CDR2 are SGHNT and YYREEE (reference sequence). V gave up 5 bases and J gave up 5 bases; unmatched junction bases: 5. The CDR3 DNA follows: TGTGCCAGCAGACGTAGCGGGGGGCAAGATACGCAGTATTTT. Its protein is CASRRSGGQDTQYF.

This sequence joins TRBV6-5 and TRBJ1-2, with TRBD1 matching over 8 bases. Germline CDR1 MNHEY, CDR2 SVGAGI. CDR3 size: 15 residues. V shed 6 bases, J shed 0 bases, and the junction held 6 bases outside the gene matches. The CDR3 DNA follows: TGTGCCAGCAGCTACACAGGGGGAGCTAACTATGGCTACACCTTC. Translation: CASSYTGGANYGYTF.

The chain has TRBV6-5 and TRBJ2-7; 8 bases align to TRBD1. The V gene end was trimmed by 2 bases and the J gene end by 3 bases; junction bases not matched to a gene: 6. CDR1 MNHEY and CDR2 SVGAGI come from the germline V gene. The CDR3 covers 15 residues. CDR3 residues: CASSYQGQGCYEQYF. The CDR3 nucleotides are TGTGCCAGCAGTTACCAAGGACAGGGTTGCTACGAGCAGTACTTC.

This rearrangement joins TRBV5-5 to TRBJ1-1, with D uncertain. Germline V gene data show CDR1 as SGHKS and CDR2 as YYEKEE (reference sequence). V lost 4 bases and J lost 1, with 8 bases in between. This CDR3 contains 13 residues. The CDR3, as DNA: TGTGCCAGCAGCCTTTTGAGGAACACTGAAGCTTTCTTT. Encoded protein: CASSLLRNTEAFF.

The chain is built from TRBV6-2 or TRBV6-3 and TRBJ2-4, with TRBD1 matching 9 bases. The germline V gene has CDR1 MNHEY and CDR2 SVGEGT. V lost 4 bases, J lost 2 bases, and 6 bases stayed unmatched. This CDR3 is built from 16 residues. The CDR3 sequence is CASSSTGTGSKNIQYF. The DNA of the CDR3 is TGTGCCAGCAGTTCCACCGGGACAGGGTCCAAAAACATTCAGTACTTC.

The chain uses TRBV5-1 and TRBJ2-1; D is unclear. Per germline, CDR1 SGHRS and CDR2 YFSETQ. V lost 2 bases, J lost 0 bases, and 9 bases lay in between. The CDR3 is made up of 15 amino acids. As DNA, the CDR3 is TGCGCCAGCAGCTTAGTGGTCGGCTCCTACAATGAGCAGTTCTTC. It yields the protein CASSLVVGSYNEQFF.

The rearrangement uses TRBV19 and TRBJ1-1; TRBD1 aligns across 8 bases. This CDR3 region has 15 residues. The germline V gene has CDR1 LNHDA and CDR2 SQIVND (reference sequence). After removal of 7 bases from V and 2 bases from J, the junction contained 9 bases not matched to a gene. This CDR3 is CASMGGQGPNTEAFF. Written as DNA, the CDR3 is TGTGCCAGTATGGGTGGACAGGGACCCAACACTGAAGCTTTCTTT.

The chain carries TRBV18 and TRBJ2-3; TRBD2 matches at 9 bases. The junction had 9 bases not matched to a gene; V was cut back by 2 bases and J by 3 bases. The CDR3 has 17 amino acids. Germline V gene sequence: CDR1 KGHSH, CDR2 LQKENI. CDR3 DNA sequence: TGTGCCAGCTCACCATACCGGCTAGCGGGGAATACAGATACGCAGTATTTT. Amino acid sequence: CASSPYRLAGNTDTQYF.

This clone showed up just a few times. The chain couples TRBV12-3 or TRBV12-4 to TRBJ1-2; 7 nucleotides agree with TRBD1. The CDR3 length is 12 residues. With 6 bases clipped from V and 13 bases from J, the junction kept 11 bases outside the gene matches. In nucleotides, the CDR3 is TGTGCCAGCAGCACCGGGGTACAGGGGATCACCTTC. Protein: CASSTGVQGITF.

This chain joins TRBV28 and TRBJ2-5, with 9 bases identical to TRBD2. Looked up from germline, CDR1 is MDHEN and CDR2 is SYDVKM. With V trimmed by 5 bases and J by 0 bases, 10 bases remained unmatched. The CDR3 extends over 17 amino acids. CDR3 nucleotide sequence: TGTGCCAGCAGTCAAATAAGCGGGGGGCGGTACCAAGAGACCCAGTACTTC. This translates into CASSQISGGRYQETQYF.